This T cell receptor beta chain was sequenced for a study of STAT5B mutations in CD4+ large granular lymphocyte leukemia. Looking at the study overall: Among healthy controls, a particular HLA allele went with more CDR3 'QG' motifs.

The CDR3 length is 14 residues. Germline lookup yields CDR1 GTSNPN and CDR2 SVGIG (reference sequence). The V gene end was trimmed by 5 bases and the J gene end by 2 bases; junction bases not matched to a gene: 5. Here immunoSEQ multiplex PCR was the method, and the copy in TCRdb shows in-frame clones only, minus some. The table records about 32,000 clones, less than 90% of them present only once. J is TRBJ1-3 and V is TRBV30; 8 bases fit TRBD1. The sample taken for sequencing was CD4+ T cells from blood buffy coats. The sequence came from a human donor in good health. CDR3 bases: TGTGCCTGGGCGCCAGGGGGCCCTGGAAACACCATATATTTT. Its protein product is CAWAPGGPGNTIYF.